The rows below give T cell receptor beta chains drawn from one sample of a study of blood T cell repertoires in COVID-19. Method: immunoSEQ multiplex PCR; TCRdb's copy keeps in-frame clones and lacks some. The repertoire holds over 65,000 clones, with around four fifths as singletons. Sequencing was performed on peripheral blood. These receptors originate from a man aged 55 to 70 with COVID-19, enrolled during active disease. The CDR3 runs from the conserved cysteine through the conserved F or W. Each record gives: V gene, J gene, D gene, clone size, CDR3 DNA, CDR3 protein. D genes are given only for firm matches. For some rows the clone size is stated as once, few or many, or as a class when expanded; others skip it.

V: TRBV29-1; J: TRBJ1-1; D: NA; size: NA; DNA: TGCAGCGTCCCCCCGGCCGGGTCTCTGAACACTGAAGCTTTCTTT; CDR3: CSVPPAGSLNTEAFF
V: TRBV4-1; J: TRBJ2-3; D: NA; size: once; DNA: TGCGCCAGCAGCCAAGAAGACCACCTTACTAGCCCGACGCAGTATTTT; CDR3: CASSQEDHLTSPTQYF
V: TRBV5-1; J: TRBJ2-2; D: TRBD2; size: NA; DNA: TGCGCCAGCAGGTACCCGGGACTAGCTCATTCCGGGGAGCTGTTTTTT; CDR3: CASRYPGLAHSGELFF
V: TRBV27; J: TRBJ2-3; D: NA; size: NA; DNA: TGTGCCAGCAGTCAGGGATTTGGCACAGATACGCAGTATTTT; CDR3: CASSQGFGTDTQYF
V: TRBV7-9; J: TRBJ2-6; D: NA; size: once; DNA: TGTGCCAGCAGCTTCCCACTTGGTGGGGCCAACGTCCTGACTTTC; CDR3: CASSFPLGGANVLTF
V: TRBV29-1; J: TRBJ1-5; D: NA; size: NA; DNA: TGCAGCGTTGGGACAGACTACAGCAATCAGCCCCAGCATTTT; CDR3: CSVGTDYSNQPQHF
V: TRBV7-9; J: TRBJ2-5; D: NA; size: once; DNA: TGTGCCAGCAGCCCCCCAGGGGGGGAGACCCAGTACTTC; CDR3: CASSPPGGETQYF
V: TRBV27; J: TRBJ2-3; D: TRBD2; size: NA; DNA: TGTGCCAGCAGTTTGCTCCGGACTAGCGGGAGACCCGATACGCAGTATTTT; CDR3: CASSLLRTSGRPDTQYF
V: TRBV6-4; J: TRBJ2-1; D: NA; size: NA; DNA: TGTGCCAGCAGTGACTCGAGTCTAAGCTCCTACAATGAGCAGTTCTTC; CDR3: CASSDSSLSSYNEQFF
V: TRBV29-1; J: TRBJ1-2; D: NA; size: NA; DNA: TGCAGCGTCGGACATGAGCTACGTGGCTACACCTTC; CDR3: CSVGHELRGYTF
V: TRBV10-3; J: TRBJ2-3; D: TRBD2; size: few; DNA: TGTGCCGCCCGGGGGGGGCGGGGGGGCACAGATACGCAGTATTTT; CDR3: CAARGGRGGTDTQYF
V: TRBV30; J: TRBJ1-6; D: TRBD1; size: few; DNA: TGTGCCTGGAGGCGGGACAGTAATTCACCCCTCCACTTT; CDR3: CAWRRDSNSPLHF
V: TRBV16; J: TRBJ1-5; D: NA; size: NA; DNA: TGTGCCAGCAGCCAATTCCGACAGGCCCGTCAGCCCCAGCATTTT; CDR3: CASSQFRQARQPQHF
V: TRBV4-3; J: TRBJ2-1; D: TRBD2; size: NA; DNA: TGCGCCAGCAGCCAAGATGGACTAGCGGGAGGAAATGAGCAGTTCTTC; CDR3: CASSQDGLAGGNEQFF
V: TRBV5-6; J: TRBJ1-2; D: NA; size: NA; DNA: TGTGCCAGCAGCGTCCCGGGGGGCTCGGACTATGGCTACACCTTC; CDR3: CASSVPGGSDYGYTF
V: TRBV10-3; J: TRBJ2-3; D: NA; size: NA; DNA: TGTGCCATCAGTGAGACGGCGGGATTTAGGGGTGGGTACACAGATACGCAGTATTTT; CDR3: CAISETAGFRGGYTDTQYF
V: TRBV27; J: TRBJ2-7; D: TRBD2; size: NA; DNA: TGTGCCAGCAGTTTCATTAGCGGGAAAACGTCCGAGCAGTACTTC; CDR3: CASSFISGKTSEQYF
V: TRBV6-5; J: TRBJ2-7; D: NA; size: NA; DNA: TGTGCCAGCAGTTACTCGACAGCCCCCTACGAGCAGTACTTC; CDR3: CASSYSTAPYEQYF
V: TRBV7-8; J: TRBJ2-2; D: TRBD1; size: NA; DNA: TGTGCCAGCAGCCTGCGTGAGACAGGGGCGATCGGGGAGCTGTTTTTT; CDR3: CASSLRETGAIGELFF